These 23 T cell receptor beta chains were all obtained from the same sample, sequenced in a study of tumor-infiltrating lymphocytes in primary liver carcinoma. Total RNA and DNA came together from 20-30 mg of bulk tissue without cell sorting. TCR beta cDNA was prepared out of 450 to 500 ng total RNA by means of a constant-region primer. Researchers made the TCR beta libraries by running three nested multiplex PCR rounds with slightly modified ARM-PCR. The first two PCR rounds used TRBV1-TRBV30 forward primers with a C-beta reverse primer, around 10 cycles each. TCRdb reprocessed the multiplex PCR reads with MiXCR, giving one entry per CDR3 protein. Among under 110,000 distinct CDR3 sequences listed, around 66% were seen once. Input material: liver tumor tissue from sampling region 2. Subset denoted: tumor region T2, inferior pole. The receptors derive from a woman aged 55-69 years with primary liver carcinoma and hepatitis B virus infection.

About this clonotype: The junction departs from germline at one end; a sequencing error may be responsible. The CDR3 DNA reads as TGTGCCAGTAGTTTCCAGCGGGGGGCGTACCAAGAGACCCAGTACTTC. Translated: CASSFQRGAYQETQYF. J is TRBJ2-5 and V is TRBV28; 9 positions match TRBD2. The CDR3 has 16 amino acids. The germline V gene has CDR1 MDHEN and CDR2 SYDVKM.

Remarks on this clonotype: A junction boundary mismatches the germline segment, possibly from a read error. The CDR3 is CASSFGIPPGDKQYF. CDR3 DNA: TGTGCCAGCAGCTTTGGGATACCCCCGGGGGATAAGCAGTATTTT. The V and J genes are TRBV11-2 and TRBJ2-3, with D possibly TRBD2 on 6 matching bases. Germline V gives CDR1 SGHAT, CDR2 FQNNGV. This CDR3 spans 15 amino acids.

As regards this clonotype: No conserved phenylalanine or tryptophan ends this CDR3, so it is likely a read error. The gene calls are TRBV6-5 and TRBJ2-7, with a tentative D call TRBD1 (6 bases). Trimming took off 5 bases at V and 7 bases at J, with 15 bases between the two ends. Per germline, CDR1 MNHEY and CDR2 SVGAGI. The CDR3 runs 13 residues. This CDR3 reads CASSLGQSREQYY. For the CDR3, the DNA is TGTGCCAGCAGTCTGGGACAATCGAGGGAGCAGTACTAC.

This clonotype has more than one count but fewer than ten. The chain links TRBV18 to TRBJ2-3, with no clear D. The CDR3 is 19 residues long. Trimming stripped 3 bases from V and 0 bases from J, with 22 bases between. Germline V gene data show CDR1 as KGHSH and CDR2 as LQKENI. The CDR3 nucleotides are TGTGCCAGCTCACCCATTGACTCGCAACTTCTAACTAGCACAGATACGCAGTATTTT. Encoded protein: CASSPIDSQLLTSTDTQYF.

The V gene is TRBV28, the J gene TRBJ2-7, with D possibly TRBD2 on 6 matching bases. The CDR3 length is 15 residues. V was pared by 3 bases and J by 9 bases, with 21 bases between. CDR1 MDHEN and CDR2 SYDVKM come from the germline V gene. Here the CDR3 DNA reads TGTGCCAGCAGTTTGGTAGCGGACATGGCCTATGGGCAGTACTTC. It yields the protein CASSLVADMAYGQYF.

Remarks on this clonotype: At one boundary the junction diverges from the germline segment, which might be a read error. The rearrangement joins TRBV11-2 to TRBJ2-7, with D possibly TRBD2 on 5 matching bases. CDR3 length: 14 amino acids. Germline V gene lookup returns CDR1 SGHAT and CDR2 FQNNGV. Here the CDR3 reads CACSFPGGIYEQYF. For the CDR3, the DNA is TGTGCCTGCAGCTTTCCTGGAGGTATATACGAGCAGTACTTC.

Regarding this clonotype: This is likely a read error, given that the CDR3 carries no conserved phenylalanine or tryptophan at its end. The J gene is TRBJ2-4, the V gene TRBV11-3, with TRBD2 matching 7 bases. The CDR3 length is 14 residues. The germline V gene encodes CDR1 SGHNT and CDR2 YENEEA. CDR3 protein: CASSPGRFRNIQYL. CDR3 DNA sequence: TGCGCCAGCAGCCCCGGGAGGTTTAGGAACATTCAGTACTTA.

As concerns this clonotype: One junction end does not reproduce the germline sequence, and a read error may be involved. CDR3 residues: CVSSYPTVGRGYYGYTF. The DNA for the CDR3 is TGTGTCAGCAGTTATCCAACAGTGGGGAGAGGGTACTATGGCTACACCTTC. V gene TRBV6-2 or TRBV6-3 combines with J gene TRBJ1-2; the D is unclear. The V gene's germline CDR1 is MNHEY and CDR2 SVGEGT. There are 17 residues in the CDR3.

This clonotype was picked up many times. DNA for the CDR3: TGTGCCAGCTCACCACGGTCGAGCGGGAGTTACGCAGATACGCAGTATTTT. It codes for CASSPRSSGSYADTQYF. V is TRBV18 and J is TRBJ2-3, with 8 nucleotides matching TRBD2. This CDR3 spans 17 amino acids. Germline V CDR1 and CDR2: KGHSH, LQKENI. Trimming removed 1 base from V and 4 bases from J; junction bases left unmatched: 10. The full variable domain, rest sourced from reference TRBV18 and TRBJ2-3, is NAGVMQNPRHLVRRRGQEARLRCSPMKGHSHVYWYRQLPEEGLKFMVYLQKENIIDESGMPKERFSAEFPKEGPSILRIQQVVRGDSAAYFCASSPRSSGSYADTQYFGPGTRLTVL.

This clonotype was recorded a few times. V gene TRBV11-2 combines with J gene TRBJ2-7; no firm D call. V shed 7 bases and J shed 6 bases, with 10 bases lying between them. Germline CDR1 and CDR2: SGHAT and FQNNGV. CDR3 length equals 11 residues. The chain's CDR3 is CASNQTAEQYF. In nucleotides, the CDR3 is TGTGCCAGCAACCAAACGGCCGAGCAGTACTTC.

The chain links TRBV7-9 to TRBJ1-4; weak D call: TRBD1 (5 bases). V was clipped by 5 bases and J by 0 bases, with 7 bases between them. The CDR3 extends over 14 amino acids. Germline V gene lookup returns CDR1 SEHNR and CDR2 FQNEAQ (reference sequence). CDR3 DNA: TGTGCCAGCAGCGGGGGGACAACTAATGAAAAACTGTTTTTT. Protein: CASSGGTTNEKLFF.

A note on this clonotype: Mismatch with germline at one junction end may stem from a read error. The chain has TRBV12-5 and TRBJ1-1; 10 bases are shared with TRBD1. The germline V gene has CDR1 LGHNT and CDR2 FRNRAP. The CDR3 runs to 13 residues. The CDR3 nucleotides read TGTGCTAGTGCGGGACAGGGGAGCACTGAACCTTTCTTT. Translation gives CASAGQGSTEPFF.

On this clonotype: Germline and junction disagree at one end, which may indicate a read error. Written as DNA, the CDR3 is TGTGCAAGCAGCTTGAAGCCCGGCAATGGCTACACTTTC. The encoded protein is CASSLKPGNGYTF. This chain uses TRBV11-2 with TRBJ1-2; D call uncertain. Germline-derived CDR1 and CDR2 are SGHAT and FQNNGV. The CDR3 is 13 amino acids. Supplemented by reference TRBV11-2 and TRBJ1-2, the full variable domain reads EAGVAQSPRYKIIEKRQSVAFWCNPISGHATLYWYQQILGQGPKLLIQFQNNGVVDDSQLPKDRFSAERLKGVDSTLKIQPAKLEDSAVYLCASSLKPGNGYTFGSGTRLTVV.

About this clonotype: The junction does not match germline at one end; this may be a read error. This CDR3 reads CASSLDPGTGGNYTF. As DNA, the CDR3 is TGTGCCAGTAGCTTAGACCCCGGGACGGGGGGCAACTACACCTTC. The gene calls are TRBV11-2 and TRBJ1-2; TRBD1 might be the D (6 bases). Germline values: CDR1 SGHAT, CDR2 FQNNGV. The CDR3 covers 15 residues.

This CDR3 is CASSQPGLVKNIQYF. The CDR3 nucleotides read TGTGCCAGCTCACAACCGGGACTAGTCAAAAACATTCAGTACTTC. J is TRBJ2-4 and V is TRBV18, with TRBD2 matching over 8 bases. Germline V lookup: CDR1 KGHSH, CDR2 LQKENI. This CDR3 has 15 amino acids. Germline trimming cut 4 bases from V and 3 bases from J; bases unmatched to any gene: 5. Looking up the rest from reference TRBV18 and TRBJ2-4 gives the full variable domain: NAGVMQNPRHLVRRRGQEARLRCSPMKGHSHVYWYRQLPEEGLKFMVYLQKENIIDESGMPKERFSAEFPKEGPSILRIQQVVRGDSAAYFCASSQPGLVKNIQYFGAGTRLSVL.

Note on this clonotype: Here the CDR3 omits its conserved ending phenylalanine or tryptophan, so a read error is the likely source. The J gene is TRBJ1-2, the V gene TRBV7-9, with 8 bases identical to TRBD1. Per the germline V gene, CDR1 is SEHNR and CDR2 is FQNEAQ (reference sequence). V gave up 2 bases and J gave up 10 bases; unmatched junction bases: 12. The CDR3 spans 15 residues. In DNA form, the CDR3 reads TGTGCCAGCAGCTTATCCGCGACAGGGGAGGATGCCTACACCATC. This sequence encodes CASSLSATGEDAYTI.

This clonotype was seen many times. This sequence joins TRBV20-1 and TRBJ2-5, with 12 bases lining up with TRBD2. J gave up 4 bases and V 0 bases, and 9 bases lay outside the gene matches. The germline gives CDR1 DFQATT, CDR2 SNEGSKA (reference sequence). This CDR3 spans 17 amino acids. The CDR3 nucleotides are TGCAGTGCTAGAGACCAGACTAGCGGGAGCATTGTAGAGACCCAGTACTTC. Encoded protein: CSARDQTSGSIVETQYF.

This clonotype was seen ten or more times. The V gene is TRBV6-2 or TRBV6-3, the J gene TRBJ2-4, with 9 nucleotides matching TRBD1. CDR3 length: 15 residues. Germline trimming cut 6 bases from V and 2 bases from J; bases unmatched to any gene: 5. Looked up from germline, CDR1 is MNHEY and CDR2 is SVGEGT. The DNA for the CDR3 is TGTGCCAGCAGGGGACAGGGCGTATCCAAAAACATTCAGTACTTC. Its protein is CASRGQGVSKNIQYF.

Regarding this clonotype: One end of the junction does not line up with germline, which may come from a read error. The chain recombines TRBV14 with TRBJ1-2; the D gene is possibly TRBD1 (6 bases). CDR1 SGHDN and CDR2 FVKESK come from the germline V gene. CDR3 length: 16 amino acids. As DNA, the CDR3 is TGTGCCAGCAGCCCATACGACCAGGGGTCCGACTATGACTACACCTTC. It is translated as CASSPYDQGSDYDYTF.

The chain joins TRBV11-2 to TRBJ1-2; weak D call: TRBD1 (5 bases). The V gene's germline CDR1 is SGHAT and CDR2 FQNNGV. V dropped 2 bases and J dropped 11 bases, with 21 bases sitting between them. This CDR3 spans 15 amino acids. CDR3 in amino acids: CASSLTTQEDGGYTF. As DNA, the CDR3 is TGTGCCAGCAGCTTAACAACACAGGAAGATGGTGGTTACACCTTC. The full variable domain, its missing parts supplied by reference TRBV11-2 and TRBJ1-2, is EAGVAQSPRYKIIEKRQSVAFWCNPISGHATLYWYQQILGQGPKLLIQFQNNGVVDDSQLPKDRFSAERLKGVDSTLKIQPAKLEDSAVYLCASSLTTQEDGGYTFGSGTRLTVV.

In the case of this clonotype: At one end, the junction sequence differs from germline, possibly due to a read error. The chain couples TRBV11-3 to TRBJ2-7; no reliable D call. CDR1 is SGHNT and CDR2 is YENEEA in the germline V gene. CDR3 length: 12 amino acids. The CDR3 DNA sequence: TGTGCCAGCACGGGTAGCTTCTACGAGCAGTATTTC. Its protein product is CASTGSFYEQYF.

This chain links TRBV7-3 with TRBJ1-2, with 9 nucleotides matching TRBD1. Trimming removed 6 bases from V and 6 bases from J; junction bases left unmatched: 2. This CDR3 is 12 amino acids long. Germline-derived CDR1 and CDR2 are SGHTA and FQGTGA. CDR3: CASRGQGDGYTF. CDR3 in DNA: TGTGCCAGCAGGGGACAGGGAGATGGCTACACCTTC.

As concerns this clonotype: A much bigger clone sits one base away, suggesting this may be a read error. Because the CDR3's place on the DNA is in doubt, the DNA is left out and the CDR3 is given as listed by TCRdb. The rearrangement joins TRBV6-1 to TRBJ1-2. With termini counted, the CDR3 has 13 amino acids. The germline CDR1 and CDR2 sequences are MNHNS and SASEGT. CDR3 loop: CASTAGHSYGCTF.